Following are 15 T cell receptor beta chains from one sample sequenced in a study of blood T cell repertoires in COVID-19. Assay: immunoSEQ multiplex PCR; the TCRdb copy retains only in-frame clones and omits some. In the table there are 65,000 to 100,000 clones, 80% to 90% of which are singletons. The sequencing sample was made of peripheral blood. The source of these receptors is an elderly woman with acute or convalescent COVID-19.

This clone appeared a few times. The J gene is TRBJ1-6, the V gene TRBV5-8; TRBD1 matches 7 bases. Germline V gene sequence: CDR1 SGHTS, CDR2 YDEGEE. CDR3 length: 15 amino acids. V lost 3 bases and J lost 5; bases outside the gene matches: 5. CDR3 residues: CASSYPDRDNSPLHF. CDR3 sequence (DNA): TGTGCCAGCAGCTACCCCGACAGGGATAATTCACCCCTCCACTTT.

The V and J genes are TRBV25-1 and TRBJ1-1; TRBD1 aligns across 7 bases. CDR3 length: 13 residues. Germline-derived CDR1 and CDR2 are MGHDK and SYGVNS. Trimming removed 5 bases from V and 6 bases from J; junction bases left unmatched: 6. CDR3 DNA: TGTGCCAGCAGTAAGGGACAGCCGGCTGAAGCTTTCTTT. Its translation is CASSKGQPAEAFF.

The V and J genes are TRBV12-3 or TRBV12-4 and TRBJ2-7; D gene uncertain. This CDR3 comprises 12 residues. Between the trimmed V and J ends, which lost 3 bases and 6 bases, there was a span of 9 bases. CDR3 sequence: CASSLTASEQYF. Written as DNA, the CDR3 is TGTGCCAGCAGTTTGACTGCGAGCGAGCAGTACTTC.

J is TRBJ2-7 and V is TRBV18; 7 nucleotides line up with TRBD2. The CDR3 is 13 amino acids. Germline V gene sequence: CDR1 KGHSH, CDR2 LQKENI. The ends lost 6 bases at V and 3 bases at J; junction bases unmatched: 5. The CDR3 sequence is CASSPRENYEQYF. The CDR3 DNA reads as TGTGCCAGCTCCCCGCGGGAGAACTACGAGCAGTACTTC.

This clone was seen a handful of times. This chain joins TRBV19 and TRBJ2-2; D might be TRBD1 (6 bases). The germline V gene encodes CDR1 LNHDA and CDR2 SQIVND (reference sequence). The V end was cut by 3 bases, the J end by 7 bases, with 18 bases between. This CDR3 contains 16 residues. CDR3 region: CASSIIRGRGDGELFF. The CDR3 nucleotides are TGTGCCAGTAGTATTATAAGGGGCAGGGGAGACGGGGAGCTGTTTTTT. The full variable domain, completed using reference TRBV19 and TRBJ2-2, is DGGITQSPKYLFRKEGQNVTLSCEQNLNHDAMYWYRQDPGQGLRLIYYSQIVNDFQKGDIAEGYSVSREKKESFPLTVTSAQKNPTAFYLCASSIIRGRGDGELFFGEGSRLTVL.

The genes are TRBV28 and TRBJ1-1, with 9 bases aligning to TRBD1. The CDR3 has 16 residues. Germline V gene sequence: CDR1 MDHEN, CDR2 SYDVKM. V lost 6 bases and J lost 8; bases outside the gene matches: 16. Here the CDR3 reads CASSLQGAYGLGEAFF. The CDR3 DNA follows: TGTGCCAGCAGCTTACAGGGGGCGTATGGGTTGGGCGAAGCTTTCTTT.

The chain combines TRBV5-1 with TRBJ2-7; TRBD1 matches 7 bases. CDR1 is SGHRS, CDR2 YFSETQ, per germline. V was pared by 4 bases and J by 2 bases, with 9 bases of the junction left unmatched. There are 15 residues in the CDR3. CDR3 DNA sequence: TGCGCCAGCAGCCTCGGGGACAGTCTAACCTACGAGCAGTACTTC. Its translation is CASSLGDSLTYEQYF. Variable domain in full (rest from reference TRBV5-1 and TRBJ2-7): KAGVTQTPRYLIKTRGQQVTLSCSPISGHRSVSWYQQTPGQGLQFLFEYFSETQRNKGNFPGRFSGRQFSNSRSEMNVSTLELGDSALYLCASSLGDSLTYEQYFGPGTRLTVT.

The V call is TRBV24-1, the J call TRBJ1-5, with 10 bases fitting TRBD1. Germline values: CDR1 KGHDR, CDR2 SFDVKD. The ends lost 6 bases at V and 5 bases at J; junction bases unmatched: 3. The CDR3 is 14 amino acids. CDR3 coding DNA: TGTGCCACCAGTAAGACAGGGGGCGATCAGCCCCAGCATTTT. This codes for CATSKTGGDQPQHF.

This chain joins TRBV5-6 and TRBJ1-1; 8 nucleotides line up with TRBD1. Trimming took 2 bases from V and 0 from J; bases not matched to a gene: 6. From germline, CDR1 is SGHDT and CDR2 YYEEEE. CDR3 length: 16 residues. CDR3 region: CASSLGQGTMNTEAFF. In DNA, the CDR3 is TGTGCCAGCAGCTTAGGACAGGGCACTATGAACACTGAAGCTTTCTTT.

This clone occurred once. This chain joins TRBV5-1 and TRBJ1-5, with a tentative D call TRBD1 (5 bases). Germline assignment: CDR1 SGHRS and CDR2 YFSETQ. V was clipped by 5 bases and J by 4 bases, with 19 bases between them. The CDR3 loop spans 16 amino acids. CDR3 amino acids: CASRTSPGEQNQPQHF. CDR3 coding DNA: TGCGCCAGCAGGACCTCCCCGGGGGAGCAAAATCAGCCCCAGCATTTT.

This clone was seen only a few times. The chain is built from TRBV27 and TRBJ1-2; tentative D call: TRBD1 (6 bases). This CDR3 region has 15 residues. CDR1 and CDR2 (germline): MNHEY, SMNVEV (reference sequence). Trimming removed 6 bases at V and 0 bases at J, with 14 bases between. In nucleotides, the CDR3 is TGTGCCAGCAGCCCACTACAGGGTCCTAACTATGGCTACACCTTC. It translates to CASSPLQGPNYGYTF.

The chain uses TRBV2 and TRBJ2-1, with 12 bases lining up with TRBD2. The CDR3 is made up of 16 amino acids. Looked up from germline, CDR1 is SNHLY and CDR2 is FYNNEI. J lost 4 bases, V lost 7 bases, and 8 bases had no gene match. CDR3 region: CASTGGLAGPYNEQFF. CDR3 coding DNA: TGTGCCAGCACCGGAGGACTAGCGGGGCCTTACAATGAGCAGTTCTTC.

The chain is built from TRBV6-4 and TRBJ1-1; 9 nucleotides agree with TRBD1. The CDR3 is made up of 15 amino acids. Germline assignment: CDR1 MRHNA and CDR2 SNTAGT. V lost 3 bases and J lost 4; bases outside the gene matches: 6. The CDR3 region has the DNA TGTGCCAGCAGTGAGACAGGGGGTAGGTCCACTGAAGCTTTCTTT. It specifies CASSETGGRSTEAFF.

This clone appeared a few times. V is TRBV6-1 and J is TRBJ1-1, with 8 bases fitting TRBD1. J gave up 7 bases and V 4 bases, and 17 bases lay outside the gene matches. The CDR3 extends over 17 amino acids. Germline V CDR1 and CDR2: MNHNS, SASEGT. This chain's CDR3 is CASSAPSNRGAPSEAFF. The CDR3 coding sequence is TGTGCCAGCAGTGCCCCCTCTAACAGGGGGGCGCCCAGTGAAGCTTTCTTT.

V gene TRBV29-1 combines with J gene TRBJ1-5; 10 nucleotides line up with TRBD1. CDR1 SQVTM and CDR2 ANQGSEA come from the germline V gene. Trimming cost V 7 bases and J 6 bases; bases outside gene matches: 6. The CDR3 covers 13 residues. CDR3 nucleotides: TGCAGCGCCGGGGGGGACAGGGGTCAGCCCCAGCATTTT. The encoded protein is CSAGGDRGQPQHF.